This T cell receptor beta chain is from a study of T cells in Graves' hyperthyroidism and ophthalmopathy. Whole-study results and caveats: Blood also held most thyroid clonotypes expanded beyond 0.001.

Researchers amplified the TCR beta CDR3 regions from RNA transcripts. HTBI primers were employed in a first-round RT-PCR of the TCR CDR3. MiXCR, run by TCRdb on the multiplex PCR reads, gives a single entry per CDR3 protein. Here the sample spans 95,000 to 110,000 distinct CDR3 sequences, 16% being singletons. Aged 18 to 65, the patients had hyperthyroidism that was newly diagnosed and had lasted under 2 months. Patients were excluded for uncontrolled infection, other autoimmune disease, pregnancy or lactation. CDR3 length equals 14 residues. Germline CDR1 and CDR2: SEHNR and FQNEAQ (reference sequence). Trimming left V 5 bases short and J 1 base short, with 12 bases between. In its sample, this clonotype was seen many times. Its antigen remains unidentified.

Sequenced sample: blood. The genes are TRBV7-9 and TRBJ2-7; D possibly corresponds to TRBD2 (5 bases). The sequence derives from a woman in her forties or fifties with Graves' hyperthyroidism. The DNA of the CDR3 is TGTGCCAGCAGCCCTCCCGGGAAATCCTACGAGCAGTACGTC. Its protein product is CASSPPGKSYEQYV.